The 25 T cell receptor beta chains listed next were all sequenced from one sample in a study of read filtering for tumor transcriptome and immune sequencing (dated by TCRdb to about 2020). TCRdb shows the sequencer as Illumina HiSeq 4000. The Immunoverse kit was used to build TCR libraries from 400 ng RNA, with molecular barcoded adaptors covering alpha/delta and beta/gamma chains. The public sequencing data were trimmed at Q25 with fastp and processed into clonotypes with MiXCR by TCRdb, which kept only in-frame beta chains. Under each unique CDR3 protein, matching rows form one entry showing the most common genes and DNA. This sample gives 55,000 to 60,000 distinct CDR3 sequences in total; around 12% of them show up just once. The top ten clones comprise around 15% of the sample. Sequenced: a population of CD138-negative cells sorted from bone marrow. The cell subset or site tag for this specimen amounts to: bone marrow mononuclear cells depleted of CD138+ plasma/myeloma cells by negative magnetic selection. The source of these receptors is a donor aged 40 or over with multiple myeloma.

This clonotype was picked up many times. This chain joins TRBV12-3 or TRBV12-4 and TRBJ1-2; no firm D call. CDR3 length: 11 residues. With 1 base removed from V and 6 bases from J, the gap between germline ends came to 3 bases. The CDR3 region is CASSLGDGYTF. The CDR3 coding sequence is TGTGCCAGCAGTTTAGGTGATGGCTACACCTTC.

V usage is TRBV15 and J usage is TRBJ1-1; D is unresolved. The CDR3 covers 17 residues. In germline, CDR1 is LNHNV, CDR2 YYDKDF (reference sequence). V gave up 2 bases and J gave up 4 bases, with 20 bases separating them. The DNA for the CDR3 is TGTGCCACCAGCAGACACCGGGCCCCGATTCACGGCACTGAAGCTTTCTTT. Residues: CATSRHRAPIHGTEAFF.

This clonotype has ten or more counts. The chain has TRBV7-9 and TRBJ2-1; 9 bases map to TRBD2. The junction had 8 bases not matched to a gene; V was cut back by 8 bases and J by 9 bases. The CDR3 length is 13 residues. Per germline, CDR1 SEHNR and CDR2 FQNEAQ (reference sequence). The CDR3 protein is CASEMGRGGEQFF. CDR3 in DNA: TGTGCCAGCGAGATGGGGCGGGGGGGTGAGCAGTTCTTC.

In its sample, this clonotype was seen a few times. This sequence joins TRBV5-1 and TRBJ2-2; D not resolved. This CDR3 comprises 15 residues. V dropped 2 bases and J dropped 5 bases, with 13 bases sitting between them. Per the germline V gene, CDR1 is SGHRS and CDR2 is YFSETQ. CDR3 sequence: CASSLDSPGTGELFF. The CDR3 coding sequence is TGCGCCAGCAGCTTAGACTCACCGGGTACCGGGGAGCTGTTTTTT.

The table lists this clonotype with many counts. The J gene is TRBJ2-5, the V gene TRBV7-3, with unresolved D. Germline assignment: CDR1 SGHTA and CDR2 FQGTGA. V was pared by 3 bases and J by 9 bases, with 14 bases between. The CDR3 runs to 13 residues. The chain's CDR3 is CASSFNLGEAQYF. In nucleotides, the CDR3 is TGTGCCAGCAGCTTTAATCTGGGCGAGGCCCAGTACTTC.

This clonotype was counted ten times or more. The chain recombines TRBV4-2 with TRBJ2-1, with 9 bases aligning to TRBD1. The germline V gene encodes CDR1 LGHNA and CDR2 YNFKEQ. Unmatched junction bases numbered 15, after V lost 0 bases and J lost 9 bases. The length of the CDR3 is 18 residues. The DNA for the CDR3 is TGTGCCAGCAGCCAAGATGGGGGCAGACAGGGGGTCAGGAGTGAGCAGTTCTTC. Protein: CASSQDGGRQGVRSEQFF.

This clonotype has at least ten counts. This chain joins TRBV5-6 and TRBJ1-5, with TRBD1 matching 9 bases. The CDR3 extends over 17 amino acids. The germline CDR1 and CDR2 sequences are SGHDT and YYEEEE. V lost 1 base to trimming and J lost 2 bases; unmatched junction nucleotides: 7. CDR3 bases: TGTGCCAGCAGCTTGACCGGGACAGGGATTGGCAATCAGCCCCAGCATTTT. Protein product: CASSLTGTGIGNQPQHF.

This chain joins TRBV19 and TRBJ2-2, with D possibly being TRBD2 (7 bases). CDR1 and CDR2 (germline): LNHDA, SQIVND (reference sequence). The CDR3 extends over 16 amino acids. V lost 7 bases and J lost 6, with 21 bases in between. The CDR3 DNA is TGTGCCAGTACCCAAACTGGGAGGGGGGGGGCCGGGGAGCTGTTTTTT. It translates to CASTQTGRGGAGELFF.

This clonotype was detected ten times or more. The chain couples TRBV5-1 to TRBJ2-2; 7 nucleotides match TRBD2. The germline gives CDR1 SGHRS, CDR2 YFSETQ. This CDR3 comprises 16 residues. V lost 4 bases to trimming and J lost 3 bases; unmatched junction nucleotides: 9. The CDR3 here is CASSPPTSWDTGELFF. CDR3 coding DNA: TGCGCCAGCAGCCCGCCGACTAGCTGGGACACCGGGGAGCTGTTTTTT.

This clonotype was found many times. The gene calls are TRBV7-3 and TRBJ2-1; 10 bases are a match to TRBD2. V was clipped by 5 bases and J by 4 bases; unmatched bases: 11. Germline CDR1 is SGHTA and CDR2 is FQGTGA. CDR3 size: 17 residues. The CDR3 reads CASSRSGGSALYNEQFF. The CDR3 region has the DNA TGTGCCAGCAGCCGTAGCGGGGGGTCCGCTTTATACAATGAGCAGTTCTTC.

This clonotype was detected only a few times. Given a much more abundant clone one base away, this may be a read error. This chain joins TRBV3-1 and TRBJ2-3; 7 nucleotides align to TRBD2. Trimming removed 6 bases from V and 4 bases from J; junction bases left unmatched: 7. Germline V gene sequence: CDR1 LGHDT, CDR2 YNNKEL (reference sequence). The CDR3 sequence is 14 residues long. CDR3 nucleotide sequence: TGTGCCAGCAGAAAACTAGCGCGTCCAGATACGCAGTATTTT. Translating gives CASRKLARPDTQYF.

In this sample, this clonotype turned up many times. This chain connects TRBV19 to TRBJ2-2; 7 bases map to TRBD1. After removal of 5 bases from V and 7 bases from J, the junction contained 7 bases not matched to a gene. Germline V gene data show CDR1 as LNHDA and CDR2 as SQIVND (reference sequence). The CDR3 runs to 14 residues. The CDR3 is CASSGDSTYGELFF. For the CDR3, the DNA is TGTGCCAGTAGTGGGGACAGCACCTACGGGGAGCTGTTTTTT.

This clonotype was detected a few times. The chain joins TRBV15 to TRBJ2-5; D remains unclear. CDR1 and CDR2 from the germline V gene are LNHNV and YYDKDF (reference sequence). Trimming stripped 0 bases from V and 5 bases from J, with 4 bases between. The CDR3 has 12 residues. As DNA, the CDR3 is TGTGCCACCAGCAGAGATCGGGAGACCCAGTACTTC. Protein: CATSRDRETQYF. Looking up the rest from reference TRBV15 and TRBJ2-5 gives the full variable domain: DAMVIQNPRYQVTQFGKPVTLSCSQTLNHNVMYWYQQKSSQAPKLLFHYYDKDFNNEADTPDNFQSRRPNTSFCFLDIRSPGLGDTAMYLCATSRDRETQYFGPGTRLLVL.

This clonotype was seen a few times. The chain uses TRBV7-8 and TRBJ1-2; 7 bases line up with TRBD1. V trimming: 3 bases; J trimming: 8 bases; junction bases outside the gene matches: 12. The CDR3 sequence is 15 residues long. CDR1 and CDR2 (germline): SGHVS, FQNEAQ. The CDR3 here is CASSLAPRQGGGYTF. The CDR3 DNA reads TGTGCCAGCAGCTTGGCCCCAAGACAGGGAGGAGGCTACACCTTC.

In its sample, this clonotype was seen many times. The V gene is TRBV12-3 or TRBV12-4, the J gene TRBJ1-5; D call uncertain. This CDR3 spans 15 amino acids. V dropped 2 bases and J dropped 3 bases, with 11 bases sitting between them. The CDR3 is CASSLPWPNNQPQHF. The CDR3 bases are TGTGCCAGCAGTTTACCTTGGCCTAACAATCAGCCCCAGCATTTT.

This chain connects TRBV30 to TRBJ2-3; TRBD2 aligns across 7 bases. V was pared by 0 bases and J by 3 bases, with 6 bases of the junction left unmatched. CDR3 size: 15 residues. Per the germline V gene, CDR1 is GTSNPN and CDR2 is SVGIG (reference sequence). The CDR3 reads CAWSVRGVWTDTQYF. The CDR3 DNA is TGTGCCTGGAGTGTACGGGGGGTATGGACAGATACGCAGTATTTT.

Many counts were recorded for this clonotype. J is TRBJ2-3 and V is TRBV4-2; D gene unclear. This CDR3 comprises 14 residues. V lost 0 bases to trimming and J lost 3 bases, with 7 bases between them. Germline values: CDR1 LGHNA, CDR2 YNFKEQ. For the CDR3, the DNA is TGTGCCAGCAGCCAAGACTCGGGTACAGATACGCAGTATTTT. Translation: CASSQDSGTDTQYF.

In this sample, this clonotype turned up many times. Here the CDR3 reads CSVRVVRGNTEAFF. In nucleotides, the CDR3 is TGCAGCGTCCGAGTGGTAAGGGGGAACACTGAAGCTTTCTTT. The V gene is TRBV29-1, the J gene TRBJ1-1, with a weak D call TRBD1 (5 bases). The germline CDR1 and CDR2 sequences are SQVTM and ANQGSEA. CDR3 length: 14 residues. V gave up 6 bases and J gave up 1 base, with 15 bases separating them.

This clonotype has a handful of counts. This may be a read error: a much more frequent sequence differs by one nucleotide. V and J are TRBV30 and TRBJ2-7; D may be TRBD1 or TRBD2 (6 bases each). The CDR3 extends over 15 amino acids. CDR1 is GTSNPN and CDR2 is SVGIG in the germline V gene (reference sequence). The V end lost 4 bases, the J end lost 0 bases, and 16 bases lay between the germline ends. In DNA, the CDR3 is TGTGCCTGGAATCGTCGGGGGCGAAACTCCTACGAGCAGTACTTC. Translated: CAWNRRGRNSYEQYF.

Concerning this clonotype itself: The germline gene is not matched at one end of the junction; a read error may be the cause. The V gene is TRBV14, the J gene TRBJ2-6, with D uncertain. The CDR3 length is 18 residues. CDR1 and CDR2 from the germline V gene are SGHDN and FVKESK. CDR3 residues: CAGSQEGLDNPGANVLTF. In DNA, the CDR3 is TGTGCCGGCAGCCAAGAAGGTTTGGATAACCCAGGGGCCAACGTCCTGACTTTC.

This clonotype was found many times. The chain carries TRBV5-1 and TRBJ1-2, with D unclear. CDR3 size: 16 residues. Trimming left V 4 bases short and J 4 bases short, with 20 bases between. Germline CDR1 reads SGHRS; CDR2 reads YFSETQ. The CDR3 DNA reads as TGCGCCAGCAGCCGGGAGGACCCGGCTGCTAGCTATGGCTACACCTTC. Residues: CASSREDPAASYGYTF.

This clonotype was found many times. The chain employs TRBV6-1 and TRBJ1-1, with TRBD1 identical over 7 bases. The junction had 9 bases not matched to a gene; V was cut back by 7 bases and J by 7 bases. The germline gives CDR1 MNHNS, CDR2 SASEGT. This CDR3 is 13 amino acids long. The CDR3: CASTFDRDGEAFF. CDR3 in DNA: TGTGCCAGCACCTTCGACAGGGATGGTGAAGCTTTCTTT.

This chain uses TRBV7-2 with TRBJ1-5; D remains unclear. CDR1 and CDR2 from the germline V gene are SGHTA and FQGNSA. There are 12 residues in the CDR3. Between the trimmed V and J ends, which lost 4 bases and 11 bases, there was a span of 12 bases. The CDR3: CASSSPQTAQHF. As DNA, the CDR3 is TGTGCCAGCAGCTCACCCCAAACAGCCCAGCATTTT.

With respect to this clonotype: A single base separates this from a much larger clone, so it may be a read error. The chain is built from TRBV5-1 and TRBJ1-1, with D uncertain. In germline, CDR1 is SGHRS, CDR2 YFSETQ. CDR3 length: 13 residues. The CDR3 DNA reads TGCGCCTGCAGCTTGGGAATGAACACTGAAGCTTTCTTT. It yields the protein CACSLGMNTEAFF.

This clonotype was recorded at least ten times. This sequence joins TRBV7-2 and TRBJ2-3; 10 nucleotides line up with TRBD1. The CDR3 spans 15 residues. The germline gives CDR1 SGHTA, CDR2 FQGNSA. V was clipped by 3 bases and J by 5 bases; unmatched bases: 5. The CDR3 region is CASSFGTGVGDTQYF. CDR3 nucleotide sequence: TGTGCCAGCAGCTTTGGGACAGGGGTGGGAGATACGCAGTATTTT.